A single sample gave rise to the 11 T cell receptor beta chains below, sequenced in a study of neoadjuvant anti-PD-1 for oral cavity cancer. TCRdb's table, derived via immunoSEQ multiplex PCR, lists solely in-frame clones and lacks some. Of some 15,000 clones detected, about 68% appear once; the ten largest clones hold 2.9%. The input for sequencing was PBMCs, taken before nivolumab (anti-PD-1) treatment. These receptors all come from a person aged 40 to 85 with oral cavity squamous cell carcinoma.

This chain uses TRBV6-1 with TRBJ1-1; D gene unclear. Trimming removed 2 bases at V and 4 bases at J, with 5 bases between. The V gene's germline CDR1 is MNHNS and CDR2 SASEGT. This CDR3 comprises 12 residues. DNA of the CDR3: TGTGCCAGCAGTGAACATGCCACTGAAGCTTTCTTT. Its protein product is CASSEHATEAFF.

This clone was observed once. V gene TRBV7-3 combines with J gene TRBJ1-2, with a weak D call TRBD1 (6 bases). Trimming cost V 1 base and J 7 bases, with 16 bases left between them. This CDR3 is built from 15 residues. Germline-derived CDR1 and CDR2 are SGHTA and FQGTGA. CDR3 residues: CASSLNTGPSGGYTF. The CDR3 nucleotides read TGTGCCAGCAGCTTAAACACAGGGCCCTCTGGTGGCTACACCTTC.

V gene TRBV13 combines with J gene TRBJ1-2, with 10 bases aligning to TRBD1. The CDR3 extends over 14 amino acids. J gave up 3 bases and V 5 bases, and 3 bases lay outside the gene matches. CDR1 and CDR2 from the germline V gene are PRHDT and FYEKMQ (reference sequence). The CDR3 sequence: CASSQGTGDYGYTF. CDR3 nucleotides: TGTGCCAGCAGCCAAGGGACAGGGGACTATGGCTACACCTTC.

This clone has only one observation. The V call is TRBV6-5, the J call TRBJ1-2; 7 bases fit TRBD1. CDR1 is MNHEY, CDR2 SVGAGI, per germline. V shed 5 bases, J shed 8 bases, and the junction held 14 bases outside the gene matches. This CDR3 region has 15 residues. CDR3: CASSITGTANYGYTF. As DNA, the CDR3 is TGTGCCAGCAGTATAACCGGGACAGCAAATTACGGCTACACCTTC.

This rearrangement joins TRBV4-1 to TRBJ2-7, with D hard to call. V gave up 1 base and J gave up 12 bases, with 13 bases separating them. The CDR3 is 12 residues long. In germline, CDR1 is MGHRA, CDR2 YSYEKL. In DNA form, the CDR3 reads TGCGCCAGCAGCCAAGTGGGCCAGAGACGGTACTTC. Protein: CASSQVGQRRYF.

In its sample, this clone was seen a few times. This sequence joins TRBV4-1 and TRBJ2-7, with 10 positions matching TRBD1. This CDR3 is built from 15 residues. V dropped 2 bases and J dropped 3; count of bases not matched to a gene: 4. CDR1 is MGHRA and CDR2 is YSYEKL in the germline V gene. CDR3 sequence reads: CASSQPGQGVYEQYF. For the CDR3, the DNA is TGCGCCAGCAGCCAACCAGGACAGGGGGTCTACGAGCAGTACTTC.

The DNA of the CDR3 is TGTGCCAGCACCTCACTAGCGGGGGGCTACAATGAGCAGTTCTTC. It is translated as CASTSLAGGYNEQFF. The rearrangement links TRBV5-4 to TRBJ2-1, with 12 nucleotides matching TRBD2. The V segment lost 6 bases and the J segment 3 bases; nucleotides outside the gene matches: 4. CDR3 length equals 15 residues. The germline gives CDR1 SGHNT, CDR2 YYREEE (reference sequence).

The rearrangement uses TRBV5-8 and TRBJ1-5, with D uncertain. Trimming removed 2 bases from V and 0 bases from J, with 15 bases in between. Germline assignment: CDR1 SGHTS and CDR2 YDEGEE. The CDR3 extends over 17 amino acids. This CDR3 is CASSFLYGRRSNQPQHF. In nucleotides, the CDR3 is TGTGCCAGCAGCTTCCTTTATGGCAGACGTAGCAATCAGCCCCAGCATTTT.

V gene TRBV19 combines with J gene TRBJ2-7, with TRBD1 identical over 10 bases. Germline V lookup: CDR1 LNHDA, CDR2 SQIVND (reference sequence). The J segment lost 3 bases and the V segment lost 8 bases, leaving 4 bases of the junction unmatched. The CDR3 runs to 13 residues. CDR3 nucleotides: TGTGCCAGTCAGGGACAGGGGTTCTACGAGCAGTACTTC. It translates to CASQGQGFYEQYF.

This clone turned up a few times. This chain connects TRBV5-1 to TRBJ2-7; maybe TRBD1 (5 bases). Trimming stripped 4 bases from V and 3 bases from J, with 11 bases between. This CDR3 has 13 residues. The germline CDR1 and CDR2 sequences are SGHRS and YFSETQ. The CDR3 spells CASSQGRLYEQYF. The CDR3 region has the DNA TGCGCCAGCAGCCAGGGCAGGCTCTACGAGCAGTACTTC.

In this sample, this clone turned up once. The chain is built from TRBV6-5 and TRBJ1-5; TRBD1 might be the D (5 bases). Germline V CDR1 and CDR2: MNHEY, SVGAGI. Trimming took off 5 bases at V and 2 bases at J, with 10 bases between the two ends. The CDR3 is 14 amino acids. CDR3 DNA sequence: TGTGCCAGCAGTGGAGGGACCGGCAATCAGCCCCAGCATTTT. This sequence encodes CASSGGTGNQPQHF.